A single sample gave rise to the 12 T cell receptor beta chains below, sequenced in a study of graft-versus-host responses after intestinal transplantation. The study plated some 200,000 CFSE-labeled responders with some 200,000 irradiated, violet-dye-labeled stimulators. Sequencing used immunoSEQ multiplex PCR; TCRdb keeps in-frame clones, though not all of them. This sample has roughly 9,200 clones; about 33% occur once, and the top ten carry just over 3%. Here the sequenced sample was alloreactive CD8+ T cells from a mixed lymphocyte reaction culture, taken before transplantation. The subset denotes: CFSE-low proliferating T cells sorted from approximately 6-day pre-transplant mixed lymphocyte reaction (GvH or HvG direction). All receptors derive from a human patient who was an organ donor for intestinal transplantation.

This clone is medium-sized. The genes are TRBV5-1 and TRBJ1-1; tentatively, D is TRBD1 (6 bases). There are 15 residues in the CDR3. CDR1 and CDR2 from the germline V gene are SGHRS and YFSETQ. Trimming shortened V by 5 bases and J by 7 bases, and 21 bases separated the two germline ends. CDR3 sequence (DNA): TGCGCCAGCAGAGAAGGCTGGGACACCGATCTTGAAGCTTTCTTT. Protein: CASREGWDTDLEAFF.

This clone is categorized as medium-sized. The CDR3 nucleotides are TGCGCCAGCAGCCAAGAAGCGGCCTCTGGGGCCAACGTCCTGACTTTC. It codes for CASSQEAASGANVLTF. The gene calls are TRBV4-3 and TRBJ2-6, with D possibly TRBD2 on 5 matching bases. Germline assignment: CDR1 LGHNA and CDR2 YSLEER. The CDR3 covers 16 residues. Trimming pared 0 bases from V and 0 bases from J, leaving 6 bases between.

This clone showed up just a few times. The chain recombines TRBV9 with TRBJ2-7; D perhaps matches TRBD2 (5 bases). This CDR3 has 13 residues. Germline assignment: CDR1 SGDLS and CDR2 YYNGEE. V was cut by 1 base and J by 5 bases, with 10 bases left in between. In DNA, the CDR3 is TGTGCCAGCAGCGTACCCCCGGGGAACGAGCAGTACTTC. It is translated as CASSVPPGNEQYF.

With respect to this clone: The final CDR3 position lacks the conserved phenylalanine or tryptophan, pointing to a likely read error. Because the CDR3's place on the DNA is in doubt, the DNA is left out and the CDR3 is given as listed by TCRdb. This chain uses TRBV6-7 with TRBJ2-7; whether TRBD2, the table's D call, matches the DNA was not checked. TRBV6-7 is an open reading frame whose function is uncertain. The CDR3 comprises 9 residues, both ends counted. The CDR3 here is CASSSGPAG.

The chain employs TRBV4-2 and TRBJ2-5; 11 nucleotides line up with TRBD2. The CDR3 sequence is 16 residues long. V was clipped by 5 bases and J by 3 bases; unmatched bases: 8. Germline CDR1 reads LGHNA; CDR2 reads YNFKEQ. The CDR3 reads CASSFPTSGEKETQYF. Written as DNA, the CDR3 is TGTGCCAGCAGCTTCCCGACTAGCGGGGAGAAAGAGACCCAGTACTTC.

This clone turned up a few times. V gene TRBV7-6 combines with J gene TRBJ2-7, with 8 bases that match TRBD2. Germline CDR1 reads SGHVS; CDR2 reads FNYEAQ. CDR3 length: 16 amino acids. V trimming: 5 bases; J trimming: 3 bases; junction bases outside the gene matches: 12. The CDR3 bases are TGTGCCAGCAGCCTCCCGGGAGGGGGGTCTAGCTACGAGCAGTACTTC. It codes for CASSLPGGGSSYEQYF. Variable domain in full (rest from reference TRBV7-6 and TRBJ2-7): GAGVSQSPRYKVTKRGQDVALRCDPISGHVSLYWYRQALGQGPEFLTYFNYEAQQDKSGLPNDRFSAERPEGSISTLTIQRTEQRDSAMYRCASSLPGGGSSYEQYFGPGTRLTVT.

This chain links TRBV14 with TRBJ2-7; tentative D call: TRBD2 (7 bases). Between the trimmed V and J ends, which lost 1 base and 3 bases, there was a span of 13 bases. CDR1 and CDR2 (germline): SGHDN, FVKESK. The CDR3 totals 15 residues. CDR3 nucleotide sequence: TGTGCCAGCAGCCAAGTGGGGGGGCCGATCTACGAGCAGTACTTC. Translation: CASSQVGGPIYEQYF.

The chain couples TRBV28 to TRBJ1-5; D perhaps matches TRBD1 (6 bases). Germline V gene data show CDR1 as MDHEN and CDR2 as SYDVKM. The germline V and J ends were trimmed by 5 bases and 4 bases, with 15 bases remaining between them. The CDR3 totals 15 residues. This CDR3 reads CASSPRDIFNQPQHF. CDR3 nucleotide sequence: TGTGCCAGCAGTCCCCGGGACATTTTTAATCAGCCCCAGCATTTT.

Relative to its sample, this clone is medium-sized. The V call is TRBV19, the J call TRBJ2-7, with D perhaps TRBD1 (6 bases). The CDR3 is 15 amino acids. The V gene's germline CDR1 is LNHDA and CDR2 SQIVND (reference sequence). V lost 3 bases, J lost 0 bases, and 12 bases lay in between. In DNA, the CDR3 is TGTGCCAGTAGTATCGGCCAGGGGCACTCCTACGAGCAGTACTTC. Translated: CASSIGQGHSYEQYF.

The sample holds a few counts of this clone. V usage is TRBV11-2 and J usage is TRBJ2-1; unclear D gene. Deletions cut 5 bases from V and 6 bases from J, with 11 bases between. This CDR3 is built from 13 residues. Germline CDR1 SGHAT, CDR2 FQNNGV. The CDR3: CASSPPTGNEQFF. The CDR3 nucleotides read TGTGCCAGCAGCCCCCCTACTGGCAATGAGCAGTTCTTC.

The chain uses TRBV5-7 and TRBJ2-1; no definite D call. TRBV5-7 is filed as an ORF, its function uncertain. The CDR3 loop spans 12 amino acids. V dropped 0 bases and J dropped 9 bases, with 7 bases sitting between them. CDR3 in DNA: TGTGCCAGCAGCTTGGTATCGAGTGAGCAGTTCTTC. Protein product: CASSLVSSEQFF.

This clone turned up a few times. The rearrangement uses TRBV30 and TRBJ2-7, with D uncertain. This CDR3 is built from 13 residues. The V and J ends lost 0 bases and 3 bases respectively, with 9 bases between them. From germline, CDR1 is GTSNPN and CDR2 SVGIG (reference sequence). The CDR3 here is CAWSVSSVYEQYF. The CDR3 bases are TGTGCCTGGAGTGTCTCTTCCGTCTACGAGCAGTACTTC.